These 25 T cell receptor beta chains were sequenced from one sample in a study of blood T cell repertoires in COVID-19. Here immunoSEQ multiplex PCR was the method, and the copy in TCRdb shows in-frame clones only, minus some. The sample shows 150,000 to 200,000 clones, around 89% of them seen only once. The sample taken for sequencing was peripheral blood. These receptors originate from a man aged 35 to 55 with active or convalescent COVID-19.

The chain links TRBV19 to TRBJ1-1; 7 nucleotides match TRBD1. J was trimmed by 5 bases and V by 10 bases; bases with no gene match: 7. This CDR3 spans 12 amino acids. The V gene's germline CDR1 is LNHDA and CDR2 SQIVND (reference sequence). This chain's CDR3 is CATQTGITEAFF. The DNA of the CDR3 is TGTGCCACTCAGACAGGGATAACTGAAGCTTTCTTT.

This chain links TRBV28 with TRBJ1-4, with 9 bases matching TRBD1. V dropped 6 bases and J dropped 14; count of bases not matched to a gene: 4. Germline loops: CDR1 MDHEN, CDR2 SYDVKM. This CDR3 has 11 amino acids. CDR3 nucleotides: TGTGCCAGCAGCTCCGGGACAGGGCTGTTTTTT. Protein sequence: CASSSGTGLFF.

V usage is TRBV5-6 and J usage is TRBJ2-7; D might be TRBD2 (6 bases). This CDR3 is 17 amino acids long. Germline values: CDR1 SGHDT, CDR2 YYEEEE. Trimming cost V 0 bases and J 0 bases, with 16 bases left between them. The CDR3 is CASSLDSGGENSYEQYF. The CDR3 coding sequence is TGTGCCAGCAGCTTGGATTCTGGAGGGGAAAACTCCTACGAGCAGTACTTC.

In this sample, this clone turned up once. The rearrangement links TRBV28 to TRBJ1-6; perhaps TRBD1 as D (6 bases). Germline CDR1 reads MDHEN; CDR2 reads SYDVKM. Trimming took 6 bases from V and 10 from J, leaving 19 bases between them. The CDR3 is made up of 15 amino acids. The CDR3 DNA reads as TGTGCCAGCAGGGTCGGGGGGCAAAGAAACTCACCCCTCCACTTT. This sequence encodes CASRVGGQRNSPLHF.

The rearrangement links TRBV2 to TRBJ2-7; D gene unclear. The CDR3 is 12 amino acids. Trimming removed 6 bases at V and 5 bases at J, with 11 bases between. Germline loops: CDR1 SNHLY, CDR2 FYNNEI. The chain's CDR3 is CASRGPVDEQYF. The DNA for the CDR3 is TGTGCCAGCAGGGGCCCAGTGGACGAGCAGTACTTC.

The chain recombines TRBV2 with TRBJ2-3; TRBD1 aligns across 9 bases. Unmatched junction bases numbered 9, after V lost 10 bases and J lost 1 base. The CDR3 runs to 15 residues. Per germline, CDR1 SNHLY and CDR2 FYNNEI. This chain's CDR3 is CAKARGQGRTDTQYF. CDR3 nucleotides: TGTGCCAAAGCGCGGGGACAGGGCCGCACAGATACGCAGTATTTT.

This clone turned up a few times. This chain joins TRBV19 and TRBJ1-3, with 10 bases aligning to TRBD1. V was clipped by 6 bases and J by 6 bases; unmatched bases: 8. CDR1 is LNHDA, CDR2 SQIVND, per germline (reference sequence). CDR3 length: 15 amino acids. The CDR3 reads CASSTRTGGTNTIYF. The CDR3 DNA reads TGTGCCAGTAGCACACGGACAGGGGGGACAAACACCATATATTTT.

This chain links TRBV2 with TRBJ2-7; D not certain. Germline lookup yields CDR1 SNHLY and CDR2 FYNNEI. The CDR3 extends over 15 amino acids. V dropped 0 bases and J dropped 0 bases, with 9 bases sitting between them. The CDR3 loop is CASSEAPNFSYEQYF. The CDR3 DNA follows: TGTGCCAGCAGTGAAGCCCCTAACTTCTCCTACGAGCAGTACTTC.

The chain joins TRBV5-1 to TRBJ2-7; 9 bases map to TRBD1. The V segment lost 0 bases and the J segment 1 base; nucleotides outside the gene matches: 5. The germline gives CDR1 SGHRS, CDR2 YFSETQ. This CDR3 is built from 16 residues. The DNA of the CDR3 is TGCGCCAGCAGCTTGGAGGGACAGGGTTTATCCTACGAGCAGTACTTC. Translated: CASSLEGQGLSYEQYF.

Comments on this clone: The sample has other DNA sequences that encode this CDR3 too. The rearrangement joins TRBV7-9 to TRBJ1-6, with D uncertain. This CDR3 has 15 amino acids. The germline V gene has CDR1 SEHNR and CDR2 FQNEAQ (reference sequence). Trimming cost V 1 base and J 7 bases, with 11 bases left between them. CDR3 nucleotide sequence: TGTGCCAGCAGCTTAGGAGGGTCTGGGAATTCACCCCTCCACTTT. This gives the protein CASSLGGSGNSPLHF.

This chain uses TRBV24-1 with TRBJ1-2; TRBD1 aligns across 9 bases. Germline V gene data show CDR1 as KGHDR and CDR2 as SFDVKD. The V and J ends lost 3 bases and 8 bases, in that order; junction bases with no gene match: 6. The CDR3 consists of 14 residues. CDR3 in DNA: TGTGCCACCAGTGATGAGGCGACAGGGGGGGGCTACACCTTC. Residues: CATSDEATGGGYTF.

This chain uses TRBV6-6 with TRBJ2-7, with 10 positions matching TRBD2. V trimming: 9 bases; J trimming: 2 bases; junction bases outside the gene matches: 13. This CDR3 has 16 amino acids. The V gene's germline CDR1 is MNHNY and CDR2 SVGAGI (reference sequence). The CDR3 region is CARGQATSGTPYEQYF. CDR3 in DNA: TGTGCCAGAGGGCAGGCCACTAGCGGGACGCCCTACGAGCAGTACTTC.

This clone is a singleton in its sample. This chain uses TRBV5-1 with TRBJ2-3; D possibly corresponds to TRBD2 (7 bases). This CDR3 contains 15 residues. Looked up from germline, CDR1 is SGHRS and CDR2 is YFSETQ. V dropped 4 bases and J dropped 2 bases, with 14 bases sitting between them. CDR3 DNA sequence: TGCGCCAGCAGCGTCAGCGGGGACAACACAGATACGCAGTATTTT. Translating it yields CASSVSGDNTDTQYF.

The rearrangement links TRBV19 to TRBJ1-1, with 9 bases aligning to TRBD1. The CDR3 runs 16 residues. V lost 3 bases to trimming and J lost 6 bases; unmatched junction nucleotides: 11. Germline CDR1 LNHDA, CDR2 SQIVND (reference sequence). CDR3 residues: CASSISQGAFSSEAFF. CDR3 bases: TGTGCCAGTAGTATCTCACAGGGGGCCTTTTCCTCTGAAGCTTTCTTT.

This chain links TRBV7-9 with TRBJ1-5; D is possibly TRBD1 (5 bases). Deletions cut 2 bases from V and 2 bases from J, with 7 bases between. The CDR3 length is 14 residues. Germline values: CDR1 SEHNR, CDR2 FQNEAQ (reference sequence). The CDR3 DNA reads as TGTGCCAGCAGCTTATCGACAGGCAATCAGCCCCAGCATTTT. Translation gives CASSLSTGNQPQHF.

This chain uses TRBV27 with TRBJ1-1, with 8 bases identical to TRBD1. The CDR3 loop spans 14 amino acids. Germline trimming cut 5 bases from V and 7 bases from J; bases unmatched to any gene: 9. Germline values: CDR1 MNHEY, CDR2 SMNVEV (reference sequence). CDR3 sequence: CASSPTTQGDEAFF. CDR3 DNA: TGTGCCAGCAGTCCGACTACACAGGGGGATGAAGCTTTCTTT.

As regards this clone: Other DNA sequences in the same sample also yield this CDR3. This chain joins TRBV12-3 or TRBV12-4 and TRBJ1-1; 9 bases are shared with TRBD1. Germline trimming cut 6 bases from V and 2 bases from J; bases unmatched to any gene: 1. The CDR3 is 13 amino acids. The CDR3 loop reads CASRDRGNTEAFF. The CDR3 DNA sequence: TGTGCCAGCAGGGACAGGGGAAACACTGAAGCTTTCTTT.

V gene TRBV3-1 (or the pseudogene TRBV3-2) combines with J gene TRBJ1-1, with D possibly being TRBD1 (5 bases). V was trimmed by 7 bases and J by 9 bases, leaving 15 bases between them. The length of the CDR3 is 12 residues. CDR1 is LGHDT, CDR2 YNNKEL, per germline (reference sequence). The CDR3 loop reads CASTVHQGQAFF. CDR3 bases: TGTGCCAGCACCGTACACCAGGGCCAAGCTTTCTTT.

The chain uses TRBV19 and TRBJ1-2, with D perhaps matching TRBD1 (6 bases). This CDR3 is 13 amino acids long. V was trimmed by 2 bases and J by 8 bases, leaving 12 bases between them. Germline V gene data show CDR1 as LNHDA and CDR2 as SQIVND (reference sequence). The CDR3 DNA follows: TGTGCCAGTAGTATACAAACAGGGATCGGCTACACCTTC. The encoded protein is CASSIQTGIGYTF.

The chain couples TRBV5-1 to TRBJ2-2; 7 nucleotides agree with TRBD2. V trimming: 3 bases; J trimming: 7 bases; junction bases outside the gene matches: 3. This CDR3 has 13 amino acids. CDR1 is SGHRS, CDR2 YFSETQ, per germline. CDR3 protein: CASSWTSGGELFF. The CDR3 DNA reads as TGCGCCAGCAGCTGGACTAGTGGCGGGGAGCTGTTTTTT.

The CDR3 nucleotides are TGCAGCGCCAGAGAACAGGGCTACGAGCAGTACTTC. Protein: CSAREQGYEQYF. The rearrangement links TRBV29-1 to TRBJ2-7; the D gene is possibly TRBD1 (6 bases). V was pared by 7 bases and J by 3 bases, with 13 bases between. The CDR3 spans 12 residues. Germline-derived CDR1 and CDR2 are SQVTM and ANQGSEA.

The CDR3 region is CASSIYAGTGDTDTQYF. The CDR3 region has the DNA TGTGCCAGTAGTATATACGCGGGGACAGGGGATACAGATACGCAGTATTTT. The V call is TRBV19, the J call TRBJ2-3, with 10 bases lining up with TRBD1. The CDR3 contains 17 residues. Unmatched junction bases numbered 8, after V lost 2 bases and J lost 3 bases. Germline V CDR1 and CDR2: LNHDA, SQIVND (reference sequence).

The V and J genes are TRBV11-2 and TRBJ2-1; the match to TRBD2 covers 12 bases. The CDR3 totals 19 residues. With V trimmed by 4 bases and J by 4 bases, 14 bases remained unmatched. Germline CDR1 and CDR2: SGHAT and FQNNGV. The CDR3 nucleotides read TGTGCCAGCAGCTCGCCGACTAGCGGGAGCAACCAGGAGTACAATGAGCAGTTCTTC. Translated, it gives CASSSPTSGSNQEYNEQFF.

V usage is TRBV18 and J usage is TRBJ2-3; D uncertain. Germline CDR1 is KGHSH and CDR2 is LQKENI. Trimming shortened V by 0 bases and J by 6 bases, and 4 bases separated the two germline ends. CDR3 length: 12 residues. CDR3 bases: TGTGCCAGCTCACCACCTGCGGATACGCAGTATTTT. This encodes CASSPPADTQYF.

The CDR3 loop reads CASSLVPGTSGANVLTF. The DNA for the CDR3 is TGCGCCAGCAGCTTGGTTCCAGGAACCTCTGGGGCCAACGTCCTGACTTTC. V is TRBV5-1 and J is TRBJ2-6, with D uncertain. Germline CDR1 SGHRS, CDR2 YFSETQ. The CDR3 length is 17 residues. V dropped 0 bases and J dropped 0 bases, with 10 bases sitting between them.